Shown below are 31 T cell receptor beta chains from a single sample sequenced in a study of cytomegalovirus exposure and HLA in healthy donors. Both 60 Vbeta primers and 13 Jbeta primers went into the PCR. Sequenced by immunoSEQ multiplex PCR; TCRdb stores in-frame clones only, minus some. The sample records about 130,000 clones, 80% being singletons. Sequenced material: PBMCs. The receptors stem from a woman aged 40 to 50 in good health and CMV-seronegative.

V usage is TRBV9 and J usage is TRBJ1-2, with no clear D. Germline V CDR1 and CDR2: SGDLS, YYNGEE. V lost 0 bases, J lost 4 bases, and 10 bases lay in between. The CDR3 is 14 residues long. The DNA for the CDR3 is TGTGCCAGCAGCGTAGGGAGAGAATTCTATGGCTACACCTTC. It is translated as CASSVGREFYGYTF.

The chain couples TRBV7-8 to TRBJ2-5; TRBD2 matches at 11 bases. Germline V gives CDR1 SGHVS, CDR2 FQNEAQ. The CDR3 covers 16 residues. V lost 4 bases to trimming and J lost 5 bases; unmatched junction nucleotides: 9. CDR3 sequence: CASSSPPSGRRETQYF. CDR3 sequence (DNA): TGTGCCAGCAGCTCGCCTCCTAGCGGGAGGAGGGAGACCCAGTACTTC.

The chain uses TRBV18 and TRBJ2-3, with D possibly being TRBD1 (6 bases). The germline CDR1 and CDR2 sequences are KGHSH and LQKENI. The ends were cut back, 6 bases at V and 1 base at J, with 8 bases in the middle. The CDR3 is made up of 13 amino acids. CDR3 loop: CASSRQGTDTQYF. DNA for the CDR3: TGTGCCAGCTCCCGACAGGGCACAGATACGCAGTATTTT.

The rearrangement joins TRBV27 to TRBJ1-4; 11 bases are a match to TRBD1. This CDR3 contains 15 residues. Trimming cost V 0 bases and J 7 bases; bases outside gene matches: 1. Germline V CDR1 and CDR2: MNHEY, SMNVEV (reference sequence). The CDR3 DNA reads as TGTGCCAGCAGTTTATCGGACAGGGGGCTTGAAAAACTGTTTTTT. It specifies CASSLSDRGLEKLFF.

The V and J genes are TRBV7-2 and TRBJ2-5; 8 nucleotides agree with TRBD2. The germline V gene encodes CDR1 SGHTA and CDR2 FQGNSA. The CDR3 sequence is 16 residues long. Losses at the gene ends were 2 bases for V and 5 bases for J; bases not matched to a gene: 10. CDR3 in DNA: TGTGCCAGCAGCTTACTACCCCGGGGGGGTCAGGAGACCCAGTACTTC. Translation gives CASSLLPRGGQETQYF.

The chain has TRBV19 and TRBJ2-7; 8 nucleotides align to TRBD2. CDR3 length equals 15 residues. Germline trimming cut 2 bases from V and 2 bases from J; bases unmatched to any gene: 5. Per germline, CDR1 LNHDA and CDR2 SQIVND (reference sequence). The CDR3 coding sequence is TGTGCCAGTAGTATAAGCTTGACTAGCGCCTACGAGCAGTACTTC. Amino acids: CASSISLTSAYEQYF.

In regard to this clone: The junction departs from germline at one end; a sequencing error may be responsible. The CDR3 sequence is CSSSQGTGQRYF. CDR3 nucleotide sequence: TGTTCCAGCAGCCAGGGGACAGGGCAGAGGTACTTC. This sequence joins TRBV7-9 and TRBJ2-5, with 9 nucleotides matching TRBD1. The length of the CDR3 is 12 residues. Germline CDR1 reads SEHNR; CDR2 reads FQNEAQ (reference sequence).

DNA of the CDR3: TGCGCCAGCAGCGCCGGGACAGGGAACACTGAAGCTTTCTTT. Translated: CASSAGTGNTEAFF. This chain links TRBV5-1 with TRBJ1-1, with 8 bases lining up with TRBD1. CDR1 is SGHRS and CDR2 is YFSETQ in the germline V gene. The CDR3 consists of 14 residues. V shed 4 bases and J 1 base; nucleotides not matched to a gene: 3.

The rearrangement uses TRBV10-3 and TRBJ2-5; possibly TRBD2 for D (6 bases). The V end was cut by 0 bases, the J end by 2 bases, with 7 bases between. The CDR3 spans 14 residues. CDR1 is ENHRY and CDR2 is SYGVKD in the germline V gene. CDR3 sequence reads: CAISESGGQETQYF. CDR3 nucleotide sequence: TGTGCCATCAGTGAGTCCGGGGGACAAGAGACCCAGTACTTC.

The chain recombines TRBV9 with TRBJ2-7; 12 bases agree with TRBD2. CDR3 length: 13 amino acids. Germline V gives CDR1 SGDLS, CDR2 YYNGEE. Unmatched junction bases numbered 1, after V lost 3 bases and J lost 6 bases. Here the CDR3 DNA reads TGTGCCAGCAGCGAGGGACTAGCGGGCGAGCAGTACTTC. Amino acids: CASSEGLAGEQYF.

V gene TRBV28 combines with J gene TRBJ1-1, with 8 bases identical to TRBD1. Germline V gene lookup returns CDR1 MDHEN and CDR2 SYDVKM. The junction had 11 bases not matched to a gene; V was cut back by 8 bases and J by 6 bases. CDR3 length equals 14 residues. DNA for the CDR3: TGTGCCAGCGGCAAGGACAGGGTGGTTGCTGAAGCTTTCTTT. This translates into CASGKDRVVAEAFF.

J is TRBJ1-6 and V is TRBV5-1; TRBD1 aligns across 9 bases. V was clipped by 0 bases and J by 7 bases; unmatched bases: 8. The CDR3 extends over 17 amino acids. Looked up from germline, CDR1 is SGHRS and CDR2 is YFSETQ. The DNA for the CDR3 is TGCGCCAGCAGCTTGGAGGGGGGACAGGGAGGCAATTCACCCCTCCACTTT. This encodes CASSLEGGQGGNSPLHF.

The chain links TRBV7-2 to TRBJ1-2, with a possible D match to TRBD1 (5 bases). The CDR3 sequence is 13 residues long. Trimming stripped 1 base from V and 4 bases from J, with 7 bases between. Germline CDR1 SGHTA, CDR2 FQGNSA. CDR3 region: CASSLERGYGYTF. CDR3 sequence (DNA): TGTGCCAGCAGCTTAGAAAGGGGCTATGGCTACACCTTC.

The J gene is TRBJ1-2, the V gene TRBV4-3, with D maybe TRBD1 (6 bases). Germline lookup yields CDR1 LGHNA and CDR2 YSLEER. This CDR3 is built from 16 residues. Trimming pared 3 bases from V and 2 bases from J, leaving 16 bases between. CDR3 nucleotide sequence: TGCGCCAGCAGCCACCGCCGGGACACTCGAAACTATGGCTACACCTTC. It encodes CASSHRRDTRNYGYTF.

This clone has more than one count but fewer than ten. The chain employs TRBV18 and TRBJ1-6; 7 bases align to TRBD1. Germline CDR1 and CDR2: KGHSH and LQKENI. The V gene end was trimmed by 4 bases and the J gene end by 9 bases; junction bases not matched to a gene: 9. CDR3 size: 15 residues. The CDR3 protein is CASSRQGEWSSPLHF. In DNA form, the CDR3 reads TGTGCCAGCTCACGGCAGGGGGAATGGAGTTCACCCCTCCACTTT.

The chain couples TRBV7-9 to TRBJ2-1, with D possibly matching TRBD2 (6 bases). Trimming took 5 bases from V and 0 from J, leaving 17 bases between them. This CDR3 contains 17 residues. The germline CDR1 and CDR2 sequences are SEHNR and FQNEAQ (reference sequence). CDR3 sequence: CASSRRSRGNSYNEQFF. In nucleotides, the CDR3 is TGTGCCAGCAGCCGACGGTCCCGCGGGAACTCCTACAATGAGCAGTTCTTC. The full variable domain, rest sourced from reference TRBV7-9 and TRBJ2-1, is DTGVSQNPRHKITKRGQNVTFRCDPISEHNRLYWYRQTLGQGPEFLTYFQNEAQLEKSRLLSDRFSAERPKGSFSTLEIQRTEQGDSAMYLCASSRRSRGNSYNEQFFGPGTRLTVL.

This chain joins TRBV5-4 and TRBJ2-6, with a possible D match to TRBD1 (6 bases). Germline assignment: CDR1 SGHNT and CDR2 YYREEE (reference sequence). V shed 2 bases and J shed 0 bases, with 18 bases lying between them. The CDR3 has 19 residues. The CDR3 nucleotides read TGTGCCAGCAGCTTTGTTTTTTGGACAGAGAGCTCTGGGGCCAACGTCCTGACTTTC. It is translated as CASSFVFWTESSGANVLTF. The variable domain in full, with the rest retrieved from reference TRBV5-4 and TRBJ2-6, is ETGVTQSPTHLIKTRGQQVTLRCSSQSGHNTVSWYQQALGQGPQFIFQYYREEENGRGNFPPRFSGLQFPNYSSELNVNALELDDSALYLCASSFVFWTESSGANVLTFGAGSRLTVL.

A single count supports this clone. The rearrangement joins TRBV7-3 to TRBJ2-6, with 7 bases fitting TRBD1. V gave up 2 bases and J gave up 2 bases; unmatched junction bases: 12. This CDR3 has 19 amino acids. Germline CDR1 is SGHTA and CDR2 is FQGTGA. The CDR3 reads CASSLLGAGGPTGANVLTF. CDR3 nucleotide sequence: TGTGCCAGCAGCTTACTCGGGGCAGGGGGTCCCACTGGGGCCAACGTCCTGACTTTC.

This chain uses TRBV14 with TRBJ2-5; 9 positions agree with TRBD2. With 1 base clipped from V and 5 bases from J, the junction kept 8 bases outside the gene matches. This CDR3 is built from 16 residues. CDR1 is SGHDN and CDR2 is FVKESK in the germline V gene. The CDR3 spells CASSQGLAAAGETQYF. CDR3 in DNA: TGTGCCAGCAGCCAAGGACTAGCGGCAGCGGGTGAGACCCAGTACTTC.

J is TRBJ2-3 and V is TRBV5-1; TRBD1 matches at 12 bases. The germline CDR1 and CDR2 sequences are SGHRS and YFSETQ. Germline trimming cut 5 bases from V and 4 bases from J; bases unmatched to any gene: 5. This CDR3 has 15 residues. The chain's CDR3 is CASRDGTGGPDTQYF. CDR3 nucleotide sequence: TGCGCCAGCAGGGACGGGACAGGGGGCCCAGATACGCAGTATTTT.

The chain joins TRBV7-9 to TRBJ2-3; 11 bases map to TRBD2. The V segment lost 0 bases and the J segment 5 bases; nucleotides outside the gene matches: 10. This CDR3 is built from 18 residues. In germline, CDR1 is SEHNR, CDR2 FQNEAQ (reference sequence). The chain's CDR3 is CASSLAQSASGRRDTQYF. CDR3 DNA sequence: TGTGCCAGCAGCTTAGCGCAGTCGGCTAGCGGGAGGAGAGATACGCAGTATTTT.

The gene calls are TRBV9 and TRBJ2-2; TRBD2 matches 8 bases. Germline V gene data show CDR1 as SGDLS and CDR2 as YYNGEE. This CDR3 is built from 19 residues. Trimming cost V 0 bases and J 1 base; bases outside gene matches: 11. The chain's CDR3 is CASSVGRTSGEKNTGELFF. Written as DNA, the CDR3 is TGTGCCAGCAGCGTAGGTAGAACTAGCGGTGAGAAGAACACCGGGGAGCTGTTTTTT.

This sequence joins TRBV7-9 and TRBJ1-2; no clear D. The germline gives CDR1 SEHNR, CDR2 FQNEAQ (reference sequence). Between the trimmed V and J ends, which lost 1 base and 4 bases, there was a span of 7 bases. The CDR3 length is 13 residues. CDR3 nucleotide sequence: TGTGCCAGCAGCTTAGATCCCTTCTATGGCTACACCTTC. It specifies CASSLDPFYGYTF.

The rearrangement uses TRBV27 and TRBJ2-7; TRBD1 matches at 7 bases. Germline V lookup: CDR1 MNHEY, CDR2 SMNVEV (reference sequence). This CDR3 contains 16 residues. With 6 bases clipped from V and 0 bases from J, the junction kept 11 bases outside the gene matches. The chain's CDR3 is CASRFLTGELSYEQYF. CDR3 DNA: TGTGCCAGCAGGTTCCTAACAGGGGAGCTCTCCTACGAGCAGTACTTC.

V usage is TRBV7-2 and J usage is TRBJ2-1; D gene ambiguous. Germline V gives CDR1 SGHTA, CDR2 FQGNSA. This CDR3 is 15 amino acids long. The germline V and J ends were trimmed by 5 bases and 8 bases, with 19 bases remaining between them. The CDR3 bases are TGTGCCAGCAGCCCGTCTGAGGCCCTTGTCCATGAGCAGTTCTTC. Amino acid sequence: CASSPSEALVHEQFF. Variable domain in full (rest from reference TRBV7-2 and TRBJ2-1): GAGVSQSPSNKVTEKGKDVELRCDPISGHTALYWYRQSLGQGLEFLIYFQGNSAPDKSGLPSDRFSAERTGGSVSTLTIQRTQQEDSAVYLCASSPSEALVHEQFFGPGTRLTVL.

As regards this clone: Germline and junction disagree at one end, which may indicate a read error. In nucleotides, the CDR3 is TGTGCCAGCAGCTTAGCCGGGACTAGCGGGATGGGCTTGAATTTT. The encoded protein is CASSLAGTSGMGLNF. This rearrangement joins TRBV11-2 to TRBJ2-3, with 13 bases that match TRBD2. The CDR3 is made up of 15 amino acids. Germline CDR1 is SGHAT and CDR2 is FQNNGV.

The gene calls are TRBV28 and TRBJ2-1; 7 positions match TRBD1. The J segment lost 6 bases and the V segment lost 3 bases, leaving 8 bases of the junction unmatched. This CDR3 comprises 15 residues. CDR1 and CDR2 from the germline V gene are MDHEN and SYDVKM. The CDR3 region has the DNA TGTGCCAGCAGTTTGCCCCCAACAGGGGTCAATGAGCAGTTCTTC. This codes for CASSLPPTGVNEQFF. Complete variable domain (other parts from reference TRBV28 and TRBJ2-1): DVKVTQSSRYLVKRTGEKVFLECVQDMDHENMFWYRQDPGLGLRLIYFSYDVKMKEKGDIPEGYSVSREKKERFSLILESASTNQTSMYLCASSLPPTGVNEQFFGPGTRLTVL.

This clone showed up just a few times. This chain uses TRBV4-1 with TRBJ2-1, with a tentative D call TRBD2 (5 bases). Trimming removed 4 bases from V and 7 bases from J, with 11 bases in between. CDR3 length: 13 amino acids. Germline V CDR1 and CDR2: MGHRA, YSYEKL. The CDR3 reads CASSRGSLNEQFF. The CDR3 region has the DNA TGCGCCAGCAGCCGAGGGTCGCTGAATGAGCAGTTCTTC.

The CDR3 region has the DNA TGTGCCAGCAGTTACGGCCTTCCAGGGGAGAACACTGAAGCTTTCTTT. This encodes CASSYGLPGENTEAFF. J is TRBJ1-1 and V is TRBV6-5, with TRBD1 as a possible D gene (6 bases). Germline loops: CDR1 MNHEY, CDR2 SVGAGI. This CDR3 region has 16 residues. The V and J ends lost 2 bases and 1 base respectively, with 14 bases between them.

This clone has more than one count but fewer than ten. V and J are TRBV5-6 and TRBJ1-1, with 8 bases fitting TRBD1. The CDR3 is made up of 15 amino acids. J lost 7 bases, V lost 7 bases, and 15 bases had no gene match. Per the germline V gene, CDR1 is SGHDT and CDR2 is YYEEEE. In DNA form, the CDR3 reads TGTGCCAGCGGCAAGGACAGGGTAGGGCTCAATGAAGCTTTCTTT. It encodes CASGKDRVGLNEAFF.

The chain joins TRBV27 to TRBJ1-2, with a weak D call TRBD1 (6 bases). With 6 bases removed from V and 4 bases from J, the gap between germline ends came to 15 bases. CDR1 and CDR2 from the germline V gene are MNHEY and SMNVEV (reference sequence). The CDR3 covers 14 residues. The CDR3, as DNA: TGTGCCAGCAGCCGAATGGGGGCTGGCTATGGCTACACCTTC. Protein sequence: CASSRMGAGYGYTF.